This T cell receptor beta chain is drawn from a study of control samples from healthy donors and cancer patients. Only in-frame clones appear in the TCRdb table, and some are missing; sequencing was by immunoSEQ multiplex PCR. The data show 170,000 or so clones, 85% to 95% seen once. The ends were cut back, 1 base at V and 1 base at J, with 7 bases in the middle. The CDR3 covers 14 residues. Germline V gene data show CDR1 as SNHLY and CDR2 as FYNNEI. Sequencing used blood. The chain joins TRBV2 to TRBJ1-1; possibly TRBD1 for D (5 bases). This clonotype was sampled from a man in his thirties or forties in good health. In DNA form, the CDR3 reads TGTGCCAGCAGTGAAGACAGGCGGAACACTGAAGCTTTCTTT. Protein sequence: CASSEDRRNTEAFF.